This note documents a single T cell receptor (beta chain) sequence. The CDR3 totals 17 residues. Germline V gives CDR1 SEHNR, CDR2 FQNEAQ (reference sequence). With 0 bases removed from V and 3 bases from J, the gap between germline ends came to 17 bases. The sample is drawn from a study of brain metastases from non-small cell lung cancer. Profiling relied on immunoSEQ multiplex PCR, and the TCRdb table lists in-frame clones only, not all of them. The table includes about 1,200 clones, about 91% detected once. The sequencing sample was made of tumor-adjacent normal tissue. The TCR sequence derives from a donor at least 40 years old with non-small cell lung cancer. The genes are TRBV7-9 and TRBJ1-2; D gene uncertain. DNA of the CDR3: TGTGCCAGCAGCTTAGCGGGAGAGGGTCCCTCAGACTATGGCTACACCTTC. It codes for CASSLAGEGPSDYGYTF. Drawing the rest from reference TRBV7-9 and TRBJ1-2, the complete variable domain is DTGVSQNPRHKITKRGQNVTFRCDPISEHNRLYWYRQTLGQGPEFLTYFQNEAQLEKSRLLSDRFSAERPKGSFSTLEIQRTEQGDSAMYLCASSLAGEGPSDYGYTFGSGTRLTVV.